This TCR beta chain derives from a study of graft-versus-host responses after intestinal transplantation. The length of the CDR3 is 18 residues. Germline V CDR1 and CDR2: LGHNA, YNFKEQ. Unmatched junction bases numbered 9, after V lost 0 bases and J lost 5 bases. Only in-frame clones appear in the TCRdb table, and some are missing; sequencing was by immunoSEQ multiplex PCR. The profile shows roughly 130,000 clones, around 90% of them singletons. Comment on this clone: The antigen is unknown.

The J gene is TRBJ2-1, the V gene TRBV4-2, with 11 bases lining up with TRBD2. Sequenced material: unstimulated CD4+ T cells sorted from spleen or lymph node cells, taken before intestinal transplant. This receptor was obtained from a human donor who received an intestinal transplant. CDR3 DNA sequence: TGTGCCAGCAGCCAAGAACTAGCGGGAGTAGGGGGGAACAATGAGCAGTTCTTC. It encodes CASSQELAGVGGNNEQFF.